The rows below give T cell receptor beta chains drawn from one sample of a study of cytomegalovirus exposure and HLA in healthy donors. Generated by immunoSEQ multiplex PCR, the TCRdb table keeps only in-frame clones and is missing some. The data show about 150,000 clones, 75% to 85% seen once. The sample comprised PBMCs. All receptors come from a human donor in good health. CDR3s include the opening cysteine and the closing phenylalanine or tryptophan. Each record gives: D gene, clone size, J gene, V gene, CDR3 length, CDR3 protein, CDR3 DNA. The D gene is left open where the match is weak. Some rows have no size entry. The others give once, few or many, or a class for an expanded clone.

>.|.|TRBJ1-1|TRBV5-4|17
CASSLAGGAPRNTEAFF
TGTGCCAGCAGCTTGGCCGGCGGGGCCCCAAGGAATACTGAAGCTTTCTTT
>.|.|TRBJ1-1|TRBV2|12
CATATEHLEAFF
TGTGCCACCGCAACGGAGCACTTGGAAGCTTTCTTT
>TRBD2|.|TRBJ2-1|TRBV27|16
CASSPGLAGGPNEQFF
TGTGCCAGCAGTCCAGGACTAGCGGGAGGGCCAAATGAGCAGTTCTTC
>TRBD1|.|TRBJ2-1|TRBV19|16
CASSISDRGPYNEQFF
TGTGCCAGTAGTATTAGCGACAGGGGGCCCTACAATGAGCAGTTCTTC
>.|few|TRBJ1-5|TRBV5-8|11
CASSWLQPQHF
TGTGCCAGCAGCTGGCTTCAGCCCCAGCATTTT
>.|.|TRBJ2-1|TRBV5-1|13
CASSSWTGNEQFF
TGCGCCAGCAGCTCCTGGACGGGAAATGAGCAGTTCTTC
>.|.|TRBJ1-1|TRBV11-2|17
CASSFRTERSWNTEAFF
TGTGCCAGCAGCTTCCGGACAGAACGGAGTTGGAACACTGAAGCTTTCTTT
>.|.|TRBJ1-1|TRBV7-2|14
CASSLWALGQGAFF
TGTGCCAGCAGCTTATGGGCCTTGGGGCAGGGTGCTTTCTTT
>.|.|TRBJ1-1|TRBV5-1|15
CASSPIPIPNTEAFF
TGCGCCAGCAGCCCCATTCCTATCCCGAACACTGAAGCTTTCTTT
>TRBD1|.|TRBJ1-4|TRBV4-2|18
CASSPQSGTGGFNEKLFF
TGTGCCAGCAGCCCCCAAAGCGGGACAGGGGGCTTTAATGAAAAACTGTTTTTT
>.|.|TRBJ2-3|TRBV28|15
CASSYQESGGDTQYF
TGTGCCAGCAGCTACCAAGAATCCGGGGGAGATACGCAGTATTTT
>TRBD2|.|TRBJ2-3|TRBV27|17
CASSPGTSGRMTDTQYF
TGTGCCAGCAGTCCGGGGACTAGCGGGAGAATGACAGATACGCAGTATTTT
>.|.|TRBJ1-3|TRBV29-1|11
CSVGQGNTIYF
TGCAGCGTTGGACAGGGAAACACCATATATTTT
>TRBD1|.|TRBJ2-5|TRBV7-6|16
CASSLGHDRVSETQYF
TGTGCCAGCAGCTTGGGTCACGACAGGGTATCAGAGACCCAGTACTTC
>TRBD2|.|TRBJ2-3|TRBV18|15
CASSFSGGAPDTQYF
TGTGCCAGCTCCTTCAGCGGGGGGGCCCCAGATACGCAGTATTTT